A single sample is the source of the 13 T cell receptor beta chains below, sequenced in a study of CD8 T cells in ankylosing spondylitis. TCRdb called the 5' RACE reads again in MiXCR, with one record for every CDR3 protein. The sample includes some 220,000 distinct CDR3 sequences, approximately 7.3% seen only once; the top ten take 14%. Study conclusions and caveats: Characteristic, it appeared, of ankylosing spondylitis blood was a TCR beta motif of about eight highly homologous variants.

The antigens these receptors bind are not known. Sequenced material: blood, either unsorted or a sorted T cell fraction (not recorded which). The receptors here all came from a male donor with ankylosing spondylitis.

This clonotype was detected ten times or more. This chain uses TRBV4-1 with TRBJ1-1, with D maybe TRBD1 (6 bases). Germline CDR1 and CDR2: MGHRA and YSYEKL. V lost 2 bases and J 11 bases, leaving 15 bases between the germline ends. This CDR3 contains 13 residues. In DNA form, the CDR3 reads TGCGCCAGCAGCCAAATACAGGGCGGCGGGGCTTTCTTT. Translated: CASSQIQGGGAFF.

At least ten counts were recorded for this clonotype. This chain uses TRBV29-1 with TRBJ1-3; D is unresolved. Germline loops: CDR1 SQVTM, CDR2 ANQGSEA. The CDR3 loop spans 14 amino acids. Trimming stripped 3 bases from V and 4 bases from J, with 13 bases between. The CDR3 loop is CSVDHGKVGNTIYF. CDR3 DNA: TGCAGCGTTGACCACGGCAAAGTGGGAAACACCATATATTTT. Variable domain in full (rest from reference TRBV29-1 and TRBJ1-3): SAVISQKPSRDICQRGTSLTIQCQVDSQVTMMFWYRQQPGQSLTLIATANQGSEATYESGFVIDKFPISRPNLTFSTLTVSNMSPEDSSIYLCSVDHGKVGNTIYFGEGSWLTVV.

The chain couples TRBV27 to TRBJ2-7, with D uncertain. Germline V gene sequence: CDR1 MNHEY, CDR2 SMNVEV (reference sequence). This CDR3 contains 11 residues. V was shortened by 2 bases and J by 3 bases, with 2 bases between the two germline ends. Here the CDR3 reads CASSLIYEQYF. The CDR3 region has the DNA TGTGCCAGCAGTTTAATCTACGAGCAGTACTTC.

Ten or more counts support this clonotype. This chain uses TRBV7-2 with TRBJ1-2; no reliable D call. Germline CDR1 and CDR2: SGHTA and FQGNSA. Trimming removed 4 bases at V and 4 bases at J, with 10 bases between. The CDR3 contains 13 residues. CDR3 DNA: TGTGCCAGCAGCTCCGGTACAGCCTATGGCTACACCTTC. Its protein is CASSSGTAYGYTF. Combining the CDR3 with reference TRBV7-2 and TRBJ1-2 gives the whole variable domain GAGVSQSPSNKVTEKGKDVELRCDPISGHTALYWYRQSLGQGLEFLIYFQGNSAPDKSGLPSDRFSAERTGGSVSTLTIQRTQQEDSAVYLCASSSGTAYGYTFGSGTRLTVV.

At least ten counts were recorded for this clonotype. The chain is built from TRBV29-1 and TRBJ2-1; the D is unclear. Per germline, CDR1 SQVTM and CDR2 ANQGSEA. The length of the CDR3 is 10 residues. The V gene lost 4 bases and the J gene lost 4 bases, with 2 bases spanning the gap. The CDR3 reads CSVAYNEQFF. The CDR3 DNA sequence: TGCAGCGTTGCGTACAATGAGCAGTTCTTC.

This clonotype was found a few times. V is TRBV7-2 and J is TRBJ2-1; 9 bases are a match to TRBD2. J lost 2 bases, V lost 0 bases, and 5 bases had no gene match. CDR3 length equals 17 residues. CDR1 and CDR2 (germline): SGHTA, FQGNSA. The CDR3 bases are TGTGCCAGCAGCTTAGCGGGTCTAGCGGGACCCTACAATGAGCAGTTCTTC. This codes for CASSLAGLAGPYNEQFF.

This clonotype was detected many times. V usage is TRBV20-1 and J usage is TRBJ2-1, with 7 positions matching TRBD2. Germline CDR1 and CDR2: DFQATT and SNEGSKA (reference sequence). Germline trimming cut 1 base from V and 0 bases from J; bases unmatched to any gene: 6. There are 16 residues in the CDR3. The CDR3 loop is CSARGSERGSYNEQFF. The CDR3, as DNA: TGCAGTGCTAGAGGGTCAGAGCGGGGCTCCTACAATGAGCAGTTCTTC.

The sample holds many counts of this clonotype. This chain joins TRBV28 and TRBJ1-2; D possibly corresponds to TRBD1 (5 bases). Germline lookup yields CDR1 MDHEN and CDR2 SYDVKM. V lost 4 bases, J lost 3 bases, and 15 bases lay in between. CDR3 length: 15 amino acids. CDR3 amino acids: CASSSPGLRDYGYTF. The CDR3 nucleotides are TGTGCCAGCAGTTCCCCAGGGTTACGAGACTATGGCTACACCTTC.

At least ten counts were recorded for this clonotype. J is TRBJ2-5 and V is TRBV7-2, with TRBD1 as a possible D gene (6 bases). Germline V gene data show CDR1 as SGHTA and CDR2 as FQGNSA. The V and J ends lost 5 bases and 0 bases respectively, with 13 bases between them. The length of the CDR3 is 15 residues. The CDR3 DNA reads as TGTGCCAGCAGCCAGGGGCGTATGTACCAAGAGACCCAGTACTTC. Amino acids: CASSQGRMYQETQYF.

In this sample, this clonotype turned up a few times. The rearrangement joins TRBV4-3 to TRBJ2-1; a possible D gene is TRBD2 (6 bases). Trimming removed 0 bases from V and 4 bases from J, with 22 bases in between. The CDR3 spans 19 residues. The germline gives CDR1 LGHNA, CDR2 YSLEER. The CDR3 loop reads CASSQDFGPRAGRYNEQFF. The CDR3 bases are TGCGCCAGCAGCCAAGATTTTGGTCCCCGGGCGGGGAGATACAATGAGCAGTTCTTC.

This sequence joins TRBV4-3 and TRBJ2-5, with unresolved D. The CDR3 has 15 amino acids. V shed 4 bases and J shed 4 bases, with 16 bases lying between them. Germline V gene sequence: CDR1 LGHNA, CDR2 YSLEER. The CDR3 DNA follows: TGCGCCAGCAGCCGTAATTTAGGAGTGGGAGAGACCCAGTACTTC. The encoded protein is CASSRNLGVGETQYF.

There are many counts of this clonotype. This rearrangement joins TRBV10-2 to TRBJ2-1, with D unresolved. The CDR3 length is 18 residues. The germline V gene encodes CDR1 WSHSY and CDR2 SAAADI. Trimming took off 7 bases at V and 0 bases at J, with 22 bases between the two ends. For the CDR3, the DNA is TGCGCCAGCACTGCCGCCTTTGGAGCGACAAGCTCCTACAATGAGCAGTTCTTC. Amino acid sequence: CASTAAFGATSSYNEQFF.

The chain couples TRBV5-6 to TRBJ2-7, with 11 positions matching TRBD2. The CDR3 sequence is 14 residues long. With 4 bases clipped from V and 3 bases from J, the junction kept 3 bases outside the gene matches. The germline V gene encodes CDR1 SGHDT and CDR2 YYEEEE. This CDR3 is CASSHLAGGYEQYF. The CDR3 nucleotides are TGTGCCAGCAGCCATCTAGCGGGGGGCTACGAGCAGTACTTC.